These 5 T cell receptor beta chains originate from one sample sequenced in a study of CD4 and CD8 cells across lung adenocarcinoma regions. TCRdb analysed the PCR reads with MiXCR anew, one entry per CDR3 protein. This sample has about 7,500 distinct CDR3 sequences, with around half found just once. The sequenced sample was CD8+ T cells from the center of a lung tumor. These receptors were taken from a male donor with lung adenocarcinoma. The CD4 and CD8 labels of this study may be unreliable.

V usage is TRBV4-1 and J usage is TRBJ2-7; TRBD1 aligns across 9 bases. V lost 1 base and J lost 5; bases outside the gene matches: 9. Germline lookup yields CDR1 MGHRA and CDR2 YSYEKL. The CDR3 length is 16 residues. CDR3 in amino acids: CASSQAPGQGSHEQYF. CDR3 sequence (DNA): TGCGCCAGCAGCCAAGCTCCGGGACAGGGATCTCACGAGCAGTACTTC.

With respect to this clonotype: At one end, the junction sequence differs from germline, possibly due to a read error. The V call is TRBV6-1, the J call TRBJ2-5; tentatively, D is TRBD1 or TRBD2 (6 bases each). This CDR3 spans 14 amino acids. CDR1 and CDR2 from the germline V gene are MNHNS and SASEGT. This CDR3 is CAGSGGQGPETQYF. The CDR3 DNA sequence: TGTGCCGGCAGTGGGGGGCAGGGGCCAGAGACGCAGTATTTC.

The chain recombines TRBV6-1 with TRBJ2-3; 9 bases line up with TRBD2. Trimming took 6 bases from V and 4 from J; bases not matched to a gene: 11. Germline lookup yields CDR1 MNHNS and CDR2 SASEGT. The CDR3 extends over 16 amino acids. CDR3 in amino acids: CASSDEAGGHPDTQYF. In DNA form, the CDR3 reads TGTGCCAGCAGCGATGAAGCGGGAGGCCACCCAGATACGCAGTATTTT.

The sample holds many counts of this clonotype. This rearrangement joins TRBV4-1 to TRBJ2-5; D possibly corresponds to TRBD2 (6 bases). Trimming pared 1 base from V and 4 bases from J, leaving 13 bases between. Germline V CDR1 and CDR2: MGHRA, YSYEKL. CDR3 length: 15 residues. As DNA, the CDR3 is TGCGCCAGCAGCCAAGGTGGGGGGATTGTAGAGACCCAGTACTTC. It yields the protein CASSQGGGIVETQYF.

The chain employs TRBV10-3 and TRBJ2-5; D may be TRBD1 or TRBD2 (6 bases each). V shed 11 bases and J shed 4 bases, with 20 bases lying between them. This CDR3 is built from 14 residues. Germline V lookup: CDR1 ENHRY, CDR2 SYGVKD. CDR3 sequence reads: CAVAGGLLGETQYF. The CDR3 DNA reads TGTGCCGTCGCCGGGGGCCTCTTGGGAGAGACCCAGTACTTC.